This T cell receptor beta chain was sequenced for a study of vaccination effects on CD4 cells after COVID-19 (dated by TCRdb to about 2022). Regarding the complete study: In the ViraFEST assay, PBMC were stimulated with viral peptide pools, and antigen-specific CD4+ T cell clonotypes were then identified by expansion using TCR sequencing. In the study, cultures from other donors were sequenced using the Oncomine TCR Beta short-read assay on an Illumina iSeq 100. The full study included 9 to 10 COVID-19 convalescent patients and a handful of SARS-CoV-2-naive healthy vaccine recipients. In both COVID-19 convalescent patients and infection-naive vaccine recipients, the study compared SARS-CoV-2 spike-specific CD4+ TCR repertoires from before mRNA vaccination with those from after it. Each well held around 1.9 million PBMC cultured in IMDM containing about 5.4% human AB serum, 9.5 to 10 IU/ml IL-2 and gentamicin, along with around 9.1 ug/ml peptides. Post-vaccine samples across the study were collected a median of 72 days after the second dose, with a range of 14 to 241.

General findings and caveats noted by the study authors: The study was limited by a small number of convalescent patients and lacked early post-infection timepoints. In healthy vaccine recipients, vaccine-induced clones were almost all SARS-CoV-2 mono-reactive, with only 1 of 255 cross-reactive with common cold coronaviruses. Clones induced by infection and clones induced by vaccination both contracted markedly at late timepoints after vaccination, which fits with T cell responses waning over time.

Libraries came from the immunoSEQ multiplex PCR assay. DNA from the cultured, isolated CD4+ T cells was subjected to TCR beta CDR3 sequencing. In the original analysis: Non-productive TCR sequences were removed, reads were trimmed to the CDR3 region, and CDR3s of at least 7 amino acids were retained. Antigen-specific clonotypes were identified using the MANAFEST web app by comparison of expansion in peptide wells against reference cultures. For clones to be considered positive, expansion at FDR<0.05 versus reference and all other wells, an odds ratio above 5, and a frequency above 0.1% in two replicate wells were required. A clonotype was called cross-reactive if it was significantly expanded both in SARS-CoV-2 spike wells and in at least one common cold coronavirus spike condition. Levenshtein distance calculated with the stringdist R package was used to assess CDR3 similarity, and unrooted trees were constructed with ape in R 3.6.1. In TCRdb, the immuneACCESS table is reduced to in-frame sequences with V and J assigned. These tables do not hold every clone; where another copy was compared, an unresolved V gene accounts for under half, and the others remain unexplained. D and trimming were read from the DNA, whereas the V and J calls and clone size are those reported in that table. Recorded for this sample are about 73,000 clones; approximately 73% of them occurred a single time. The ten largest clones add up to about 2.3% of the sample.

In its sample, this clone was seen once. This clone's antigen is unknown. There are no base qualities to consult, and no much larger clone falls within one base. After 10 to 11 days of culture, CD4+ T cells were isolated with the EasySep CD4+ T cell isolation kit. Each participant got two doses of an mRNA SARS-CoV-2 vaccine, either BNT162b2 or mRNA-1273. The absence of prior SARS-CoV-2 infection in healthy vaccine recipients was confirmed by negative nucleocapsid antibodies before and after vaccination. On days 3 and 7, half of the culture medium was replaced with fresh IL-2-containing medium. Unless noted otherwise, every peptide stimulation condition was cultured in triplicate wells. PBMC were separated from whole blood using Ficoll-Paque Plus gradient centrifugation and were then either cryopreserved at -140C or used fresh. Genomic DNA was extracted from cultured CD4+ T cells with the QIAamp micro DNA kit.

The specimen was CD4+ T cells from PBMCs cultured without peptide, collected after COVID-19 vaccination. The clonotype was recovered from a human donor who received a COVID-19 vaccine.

The CDR3 loop reads CASGGGSSYNEQFF. The bases are TGTGCCTCTGGGGGTGGAAGCTCCTACAATGAGCAGTTCTTC. The rearranged chain carries TRBV2 and TRBJ2-1; the D assignment is uncertain and may be TRBD1 or TRBD2, with 5 bases supporting each. Via the germline V gene, CDR1 is SNHLY and CDR2 FYNNEI. V is cut by 11 bases and J by 0 bases, and the space between the germline ends is 14 bases. The CDR3 runs 14 residues from the cysteine to the phenylalanine. Of the read, only the CDR3 DNA is kept; its 42 bases are in frame from base 1. When the CDR3 is completed using the reference TRBV2 and TRBJ2-1 genes on either side, the full variable domain is EPEVTQTPSHQVTQMGQEVILRCVPISNHLYFYWYRQILGQKVEFLVSFYNNEISEKSEIFDDQFSVERPDGSNFTLKIRSTKLEDSAMYFCASGGGSSYNEQFFGPGTRLTVL.